This passage covers 25 T cell receptor beta chains from one sample sequenced in a study of blood T cell repertoires in COVID-19. TCRdb's table, derived via immunoSEQ multiplex PCR, lists solely in-frame clones and lacks some. The table lists some 200,000 clones, roughly 90% of them singletons. The sequenced sample was PBMCs or T cells enriched from blood (not recorded which). The source of these receptors is a woman in her forties or fifties in a cohort exposed to, infected with or recovered from COVID-19 (not recorded which).

The chain is built from TRBV7-2 and TRBJ2-5, with D perhaps matching TRBD2 (6 bases). V lost 5 bases and J lost 7, with 17 bases in between. Germline loops: CDR1 SGHTA, CDR2 FQGNSA. The CDR3 spans 14 residues. DNA of the CDR3: TGTGCCAGCAGCCCCCCGGCTAGCGCCGGGACCCAGTACTTC. Protein: CASSPPASAGTQYF.

This clone has just one count. This sequence joins TRBV29-1 and TRBJ1-2; 8 nucleotides match TRBD1. There are 13 residues in the CDR3. Trimming at V came to 3 bases and at J to 6 bases, leaving 6 bases not matched to a gene. CDR1 and CDR2 (germline): SQVTM, ANQGSEA. DNA of the CDR3: TGCAGCGTTGATATCAGGGGGCAGGATGGCTACACCTTC. As protein: CSVDIRGQDGYTF.

The chain uses TRBV5-1 and TRBJ1-2, with D perhaps TRBD1 (6 bases). This CDR3 has 13 amino acids. The germline V gene encodes CDR1 SGHRS and CDR2 YFSETQ. Trimming took 3 bases from V and 8 from J, leaving 14 bases between them. CDR3 DNA sequence: TGCGCCAGCAGCTCCGGGGAGGGGGAAGGCTACACCTTC. Protein: CASSSGEGEGYTF. The full variable domain, in which reference TRBV5-1 and TRBJ1-2 provide the parts outside the CDR3, is KAGVTQTPRYLIKTRGQQVTLSCSPISGHRSVSWYQQTPGQGLQFLFEYFSETQRNKGNFPGRFSGRQFSNSRSEMNVSTLELGDSALYLCASSSGEGEGYTFGSGTRLTVV.

The V call is TRBV21-1, the J call TRBJ1-1. TRBV21-1 is a recognized pseudogene. The CDR3 sequence is 11 residues long. The CDR3 sequence: CASSNRAEAFF. The DNA for the CDR3 is TGTGCCAGCAGCAACCGCGCTGAAGCTTTCTTT.

This clone has a handful of counts. The chain uses TRBV15 and TRBJ1-1; no clear D. Germline CDR1 reads LNHNV; CDR2 reads YYDKDF (reference sequence). Trimming took 0 bases from V and 8 from J, leaving 13 bases between them. The CDR3 is 14 residues long. DNA for the CDR3: TGTGCCACCAGCAGAGATCGCGCGGCGGGCGAAGCTTTCTTT. The encoded protein is CATSRDRAAGEAFF.

The chain is built from TRBV29-1 and TRBJ1-2; D not certain. The CDR3 has 12 amino acids. CDR1 SQVTM and CDR2 ANQGSEA come from the germline V gene. Trimming removed 7 bases from V and 6 bases from J, with 15 bases in between. The CDR3 sequence is CSGREDGDGYTF. DNA of the CDR3: TGCAGCGGCCGGGAGGATGGGGATGGCTACACCTTC.

The rearrangement uses TRBV3-1 (or the pseudogene TRBV3-2) and TRBJ1-4; 7 nucleotides line up with TRBD1. The germline gives CDR1 LGHDT, CDR2 YNNKEL (reference sequence). The CDR3 has 14 amino acids. Trimming took 2 bases from V and 7 from J; bases not matched to a gene: 4. The CDR3 region has the DNA TGTGCCAGCAGCCAACAGGGGGTTAGTGAAAAACTGTTTTTT. Translating it yields CASSQQGVSEKLFF.

The chain has TRBV28 and TRBJ1-6; perhaps TRBD1 as D (5 bases). Trimming stripped 1 base from V and 4 bases from J, with 14 bases between. The CDR3 has 17 residues. The germline CDR1 and CDR2 sequences are MDHEN and SYDVKM. The CDR3: CASSLYQGVTYNSPLHF. As DNA, the CDR3 is TGTGCCAGCAGTTTATATCAAGGGGTTACTTATAATTCACCCCTCCACTTT.

This clone occurred a few times. The chain has TRBV12-5 and TRBJ1-5, with 7 bases lining up with TRBD1. The V gene end was trimmed by 1 base and the J gene end by 4 bases; junction bases not matched to a gene: 4. The CDR3 sequence is 15 residues long. Germline assignment: CDR1 LGHNT and CDR2 FRNRAP. The CDR3 DNA is TGTGCTAGTGGTTTGGCTCAACAGGGGAATCAGCCCCAGCATTTT. As protein: CASGLAQQGNQPQHF.

The V call is TRBV7-2, the J call TRBJ2-3, with 12 bases aligning to TRBD2. Trimming removed 5 bases from V and 5 bases from J; junction bases left unmatched: 5. The CDR3 loop spans 15 amino acids. Germline V lookup: CDR1 SGHTA, CDR2 FQGNSA. The CDR3 is CASSTSGGPLDTQYF. CDR3 bases: TGTGCCAGCAGCACTAGCGGGGGGCCCTTAGATACGCAGTATTTT. The whole variable domain, remainder taken from reference TRBV7-2 and TRBJ2-3, is GAGVSQSPSNKVTEKGKDVELRCDPISGHTALYWYRQSLGQGLEFLIYFQGNSAPDKSGLPSDRFSAERTGGSVSTLTIQRTQQEDSAVYLCASSTSGGPLDTQYFGPGTRLTVL.

The chain combines TRBV5-5 with TRBJ1-2, with TRBD1 matching over 12 bases. Germline V lookup: CDR1 SGHKS, CDR2 YYEKEE (reference sequence). Trimming removed 3 bases from V and 6 bases from J; junction bases left unmatched: 9. The CDR3 totals 16 residues. The CDR3 region has the DNA TGTGCCAGCAGCTCAGTCCCGGGACAGGGGGCGCATGGCTACACCTTC. Its protein product is CASSSVPGQGAHGYTF.

V usage is TRBV20-1 and J usage is TRBJ2-7; D unclear. Germline V gene sequence: CDR1 DFQATT, CDR2 SNEGSKA (reference sequence). The CDR3 loop spans 11 amino acids. Trimming took 3 bases from V and 5 from J, leaving 8 bases between them. The CDR3 nucleotides are TGCAGTGCTAGGAGCCCCCACGAGCAGTACTTC. Amino acids: CSARSPHEQYF.

This clone was recorded once. At one of its ends the junction is not consistent with the germline gene, which may arise from a read error. The gene calls are TRBV2 and TRBJ2-7; 9 bases align to TRBD2. Germline CDR1 reads SNHLY; CDR2 reads FYNNEI. The CDR3 sequence is 13 residues long. The CDR3 DNA reads as TGTGCCAGCAGTGAAGCGCTTCACGCGGGGGGGGACTTC. Translated: CASSEALHAGGDF.

The chain is built from TRBV5-4 and TRBJ1-1; D ambiguous. The V end lost 8 bases, the J end lost 1 base, and 6 bases lay between the germline ends. The CDR3 runs to 11 residues. The germline V gene has CDR1 SGHNT and CDR2 YYREEE (reference sequence). CDR3 protein: CASSRNTEAFF. Written as DNA, the CDR3 is TGTGCCAGTTCTCGGAACACTGAAGCTTTCTTT.

The chain has TRBV4-3 and TRBJ2-7; TRBD1 might be the D (5 bases). V dropped 1 base and J dropped 5 bases, with 15 bases sitting between them. The CDR3 runs to 15 residues. Germline V gene sequence: CDR1 LGHNA, CDR2 YSLEER. CDR3 residues: CASSQGQGSIDEQYF. The CDR3, as DNA: TGCGCCAGCAGCCAAGGGCAGGGTAGTATCGACGAGCAGTACTTC.

The gene calls are TRBV25-1 and TRBJ1-5; 9 bases match TRBD1. Germline V gene sequence: CDR1 MGHDK, CDR2 SYGVNS. The CDR3 covers 15 residues. V gave up 4 bases and J gave up 7 bases; unmatched junction bases: 8. The DNA of the CDR3 is TGTGCCAGCAGTGGGGGGACAGGGATTGGGCAGCCCCAGCATTTT. Its protein product is CASSGGTGIGQPQHF.

Only a few counts were recorded for this clone. The chain carries TRBV15 and TRBJ1-3; D might be TRBD1 (6 bases). CDR3 size: 15 residues. V was shortened by 7 bases and J by 3 bases, with 16 bases between the two germline ends. Germline loops: CDR1 LNHNV, CDR2 YYDKDF (reference sequence). CDR3 amino acids: CATTNRQDNGNTIYF. Written as DNA, the CDR3 is TGTGCCACCACCAATAGACAGGATAATGGAAACACCATATATTTT.

This chain uses TRBV25-1 with TRBJ1-4; D might be TRBD1 (5 bases). Germline V gene lookup returns CDR1 MGHDK and CDR2 SYGVNS. CDR3 length equals 14 residues. Between the trimmed V and J ends, which lost 2 bases and 4 bases, there was a span of 8 bases. The CDR3 DNA reads TGTGCCAGCAGTGAACAGGGCCTTAATGAAAAACTGTTTTTT. Protein sequence: CASSEQGLNEKLFF.

The chain recombines TRBV5-1 with TRBJ1-2; tentatively, D is TRBD1 (5 bases). The CDR3 totals 16 residues. The V gene lost 4 bases and the J gene lost 4 bases, with 20 bases spanning the gap. In germline, CDR1 is SGHRS, CDR2 YFSETQ. This chain's CDR3 is CASSAGSTGVGYGYTF. The CDR3 nucleotides read TGCGCCAGCAGCGCGGGATCCACAGGTGTGGGCTATGGCTACACCTTC.

The table lists this clone with a count of one. The chain is built from TRBV4-3 and TRBJ1-5, with 9 bases fitting TRBD1. Trimming at V came to 1 base and at J to 5 bases, leaving 6 bases not matched to a gene. The CDR3 contains 16 residues. The V gene's germline CDR1 is LGHNA and CDR2 YSLEER. CDR3 residues: CASSQGIGQGYQPQHF. In DNA, the CDR3 is TGCGCCAGCAGCCAAGGGATCGGACAGGGGTATCAGCCCCAGCATTTT.

The CDR3 is CASSLRLEGAEYF. CDR3 nucleotides: TGTGCCAGCAGCCTTAGATTGGAGGGAGCAGAGTACTTC. This chain uses TRBV13 with TRBJ2-7; possible D gene TRBD2, 6 bases. The germline gives CDR1 PRHDT, CDR2 FYEKMQ (reference sequence). CDR3 size: 13 residues. The ends were cut back, 5 bases at V and 11 bases at J, with 19 bases in the middle. Full variable domain (missing parts from reference TRBV13 and TRBJ2-7): AAGVIQSPRHLIKEKRETATLKCYPIPRHDTVYWYQQGPGQDPQFLISFYEKMQSDKGSIPDRFSAQQFSDYHSELNMSSLELGDSALYFCASSLRLEGAEYFGPGTRLTVT.

The gene calls are TRBV7-2 and TRBJ2-3, with D hard to call. V lost 1 base to trimming and J lost 0 bases, with 8 bases between them. This CDR3 contains 15 residues. The germline CDR1 and CDR2 sequences are SGHTA and FQGNSA. Here the CDR3 reads CASSLERNSTDTQYF. In DNA, the CDR3 is TGTGCCAGCAGCTTAGAGAGAAACAGCACAGATACGCAGTATTTT.

The chain employs TRBV6-2 or TRBV6-3 and TRBJ2-3; TRBD1 matches at 11 bases. V lost 5 bases, J lost 5 bases, and 6 bases stayed unmatched. This CDR3 contains 15 residues. CDR1 MNHEY and CDR2 SVGEGT come from the germline V gene. This chain's CDR3 is CASSAGQGAGDTQYF. CDR3 nucleotides: TGTGCCAGCAGTGCCGGACAGGGGGCCGGAGATACGCAGTATTTT.

This sequence joins TRBV18 and TRBJ1-2, with 7 bases fitting TRBD1. The CDR3 is 18 residues long. CDR1 KGHSH and CDR2 LQKENI come from the germline V gene. The junction had 18 bases not matched to a gene; V was cut back by 6 bases and J by 2 bases. The CDR3 region has the DNA TGTGCCAGCTCTCGGCAGCGGCAGGGGGTCCGTCAGAACTATGGCTACACCTTC. Encoded protein: CASSRQRQGVRQNYGYTF.

This chain connects TRBV4-1 to TRBJ1-1; D uncertain. The length of the CDR3 is 14 residues. V shed 3 bases and J shed 1 base, with 9 bases lying between them. CDR1 is MGHRA and CDR2 is YSYEKL in the germline V gene. CDR3 amino acids: CASSQDYSNTEAFF. The CDR3 nucleotides are TGCGCCAGCAGCCAGGACTATTCGAACACTGAAGCTTTCTTT.